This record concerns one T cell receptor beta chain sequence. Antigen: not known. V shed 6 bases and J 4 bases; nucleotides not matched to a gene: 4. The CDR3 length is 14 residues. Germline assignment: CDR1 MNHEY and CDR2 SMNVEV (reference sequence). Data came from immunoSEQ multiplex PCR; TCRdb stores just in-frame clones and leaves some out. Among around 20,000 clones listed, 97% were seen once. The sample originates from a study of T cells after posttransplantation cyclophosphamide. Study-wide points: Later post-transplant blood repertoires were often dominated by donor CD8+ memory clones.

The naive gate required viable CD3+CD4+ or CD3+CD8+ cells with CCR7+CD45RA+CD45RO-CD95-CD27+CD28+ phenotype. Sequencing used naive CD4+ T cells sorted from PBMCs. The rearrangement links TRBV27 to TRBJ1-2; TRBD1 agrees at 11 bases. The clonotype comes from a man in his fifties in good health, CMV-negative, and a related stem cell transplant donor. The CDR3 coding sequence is TGTGCCAGCAGAAAGGACAGGGGGCCCTATGGCTACACCTTC. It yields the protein CASRKDRGPYGYTF.